These 26 T cell receptor beta chains share one sample of origin, sequenced in a study of T cells in Graves' hyperthyroidism and ophthalmopathy. RNA transcripts provided the source from which TCR beta CDR3 regions were amplified. Initially, a first-round RT-PCR of the TCR CDR3 employed the HTBI primer set. Using its own MiXCR run on the multiplex PCR reads, TCRdb lists one record per CDR3 protein. The data contain hundreds of thousands of distinct CDR3 sequences, just under 45% of them singletons. What was sequenced was peripheral blood or thyroid tissue (not recorded which). The receptors were sampled from an adult man with Graves' disease, either hyperthyroidism or ophthalmopathy (not recorded which).

In this sample, this clonotype turned up a few times. The rearrangement joins TRBV12-3 or TRBV12-4 to TRBJ1-5; TRBD1 agrees at 10 bases. The CDR3 spans 15 residues. Trimming at V came to 3 bases and at J to 4 bases, leaving 3 bases not matched to a gene. The CDR3 loop is CASSLTGGRNQPQHF. The CDR3 coding sequence is TGTGCCAGCAGTTTGACAGGGGGCAGGAATCAGCCCCAGCATTTT.

This clonotype was counted ten times or more. V and J are TRBV7-9 and TRBJ1-1; D unresolved. In germline, CDR1 is SEHNR, CDR2 FQNEAQ (reference sequence). The CDR3 spans 12 residues. The CDR3: CADTHKVTEAFF. The CDR3 bases are TGTGCAGACACCCACAAGGTCACTGAAGCTTTCTTT.

The sample holds many counts of this clonotype. This chain joins TRBV12-3 or TRBV12-4 and TRBJ1-5; TRBD1 agrees at 7 bases. V was clipped by 2 bases and J by 6 bases; unmatched bases: 4. This CDR3 comprises 14 residues. This CDR3 reads CASSLRGQRQPQHF. CDR3 nucleotide sequence: TGTGCCAGCAGTTTAAGGGGGCAGCGTCAGCCCCAGCATTTT.

The sample holds many counts of this clonotype. This chain uses TRBV29-1 with TRBJ2-7; 8 bases align to TRBD1. This CDR3 is 13 amino acids long. Looked up from germline, CDR1 is SQVTM and CDR2 is ANQGSEA. The J segment lost 5 bases and the V segment lost 5 bases, leaving 8 bases of the junction unmatched. CDR3 protein: CSVPGTGLDEQYF. The CDR3, as DNA: TGCAGCGTTCCTGGGACAGGCTTGGACGAGCAGTACTTC.

This clonotype was counted only a few times. The chain carries TRBV5-1 and TRBJ1-2, with unresolved D. This CDR3 comprises 13 residues. Trimming stripped 4 bases from V and 8 bases from J, with 15 bases between. The germline gives CDR1 SGHRS, CDR2 YFSETQ. The CDR3 here is CASSPVPEEGYTF. CDR3 DNA sequence: TGCGCCAGCAGCCCCGTGCCGGAGGAAGGCTACACCTTC.

The chain combines TRBV15 with TRBJ1-1; no clear D. Trimming cost V 0 bases and J 3 bases, with 17 bases left between them. From germline, CDR1 is LNHNV and CDR2 YYDKDF (reference sequence). This CDR3 contains 17 residues. CDR3 sequence: CATSRDLKGQGDTEAFF. Here the CDR3 DNA reads TGTGCCACCAGCAGAGATCTCAAGGGTCAAGGAGACACTGAAGCTTTCTTT. The full variable domain, with the rest looked up from reference TRBV15 and TRBJ1-1, is DAMVIQNPRYQVTQFGKPVTLSCSQTLNHNVMYWYQQKSSQAPKLLFHYYDKDFNNEADTPDNFQSRRPNTSFCFLDIRSPGLGDTAMYLCATSRDLKGQGDTEAFFGQGTRLTVV.

This clonotype was detected a few times. This chain joins TRBV6-6 and TRBJ2-5; 7 bases line up with TRBD1. Germline loops: CDR1 MNHNY, CDR2 SVGAGI (reference sequence). The V segment lost 6 bases and the J segment 1 base; nucleotides outside the gene matches: 5. This CDR3 is 14 amino acids long. CDR3 nucleotide sequence: TGTGCCAGCAGGGACAGGCGAAGCCAAGAGACCCAGTACTTC. Translated: CASRDRRSQETQYF.

The rearrangement links TRBV5-1 to TRBJ1-1; a possible D gene is TRBD1 (5 bases). V lost 2 bases and J lost 3, with 14 bases in between. In germline, CDR1 is SGHRS, CDR2 YFSETQ. CDR3 size: 15 residues. For the CDR3, the DNA is TGCGCCAGCAGCTTTAGCGACCAGGGATACACTGAAGCTTTCTTT. Translating it yields CASSFSDQGYTEAFF. Together with reference TRBV5-1 and TRBJ1-1, the CDR3 gives the full variable domain: KAGVTQTPRYLIKTRGQQVTLSCSPISGHRSVSWYQQTPGQGLQFLFEYFSETQRNKGNFPGRFSGRQFSNSRSEMNVSTLELGDSALYLCASSFSDQGYTEAFFGQGTRLTVV.

A note on this clonotype: The junction and the germline gene differ at one end; a read error may be behind it. V is TRBV7-3 and J is TRBJ1-1; TRBD1 agrees at 8 bases. Germline loops: CDR1 SGHTA, CDR2 FQGTGA. There are 13 residues in the CDR3. The CDR3 nucleotides are TGTGCCAGCAGCTTGTCAGGGGGCACTGAAGCTCTCTTT. Protein product: CASSLSGGTEALF.

A note on this clonotype: With a much larger clone just one base away, this may be a read error. This chain connects TRBV10-3 to TRBJ1-1, with TRBD1 as a possible D gene (6 bases). The CDR3 runs 14 residues. Trimming shortened V by 0 bases and J by 5 bases, and 10 bases separated the two germline ends. Germline lookup yields CDR1 ENHRY and CDR2 SYGVKD. CDR3 protein: CAISESATGTEAFF. Here the CDR3 DNA reads TGTGCCATCAGTGAGTCTGCCACAGGGACTGAAGCTTTCTTT.

This clonotype was counted many times. The J gene is TRBJ1-3, the V gene TRBV9; D possibly corresponds to TRBD1 (5 bases). This CDR3 contains 15 residues. Germline V gene sequence: CDR1 SGDLS, CDR2 YYNGEE. V gave up 0 bases and J gave up 4 bases, with 11 bases separating them. Written as DNA, the CDR3 is TGTGCCAGCAGCGTAGGTAGGGGTCAAGGAAACACCATATATTTT. It encodes CASSVGRGQGNTIYF.

The chain recombines TRBV2 with TRBJ1-2; D not resolved. Germline V gene sequence: CDR1 SNHLY, CDR2 FYNNEI. The V end lost 8 bases, the J end lost 3 bases, and 19 bases lay between the germline ends. The CDR3 has 15 residues. The CDR3 reads CASSPLPAGDYGYTF. The CDR3 nucleotides are TGTGCCAGCTCACCCCTCCCCGCAGGAGACTATGGCTACACCTTC. The full variable domain, in which reference TRBV2 and TRBJ1-2 provide the parts outside the CDR3, is EPEVTQTPSHQVTQMGQEVILRCVPISNHLYFYWYRQILGQKVEFLVSFYNNEISEKSEIFDDQFSVERPDGSNFTLKIRSTKLEDSAMYFCASSPLPAGDYGYTFGSGTRLTVV.

Here the CDR3 reads CASGLGQAEQYF. Here the CDR3 DNA reads TGTGCCAGCGGATTAGGACAGGCCGAGCAGTACTTC. The J gene is TRBJ2-7, the V gene TRBV6-1, with 7 bases lining up with TRBD1. The V and J ends lost 8 bases and 6 bases, in that order; junction bases with no gene match: 7. Germline V gene sequence: CDR1 MNHNS, CDR2 SASEGT. This CDR3 contains 12 residues.

This clonotype was picked up many times. The V call is TRBV9, the J call TRBJ1-6; possible D gene TRBD1, 5 bases. From germline, CDR1 is SGDLS and CDR2 YYNGEE. Trimming cost V 0 bases and J 5 bases, with 6 bases left between them. The CDR3 totals 14 residues. The CDR3 coding sequence is TGTGCCAGCAGCGTAGGCAGGGATAATTCACCCCTCCACTTT. Amino acid sequence: CASSVGRDNSPLHF.

This chain joins TRBV12-3 or TRBV12-4 and TRBJ2-5, with D possibly called TRBD1 or TRBD2 (6 bases each). Between the trimmed V and J ends, which lost 10 bases and 5 bases, there was a span of 17 bases. The CDR3 is 13 residues long. The CDR3 sequence: CATKRGVVETQYF. CDR3 coding DNA: TGTGCCACTAAGAGGGGGGTGGTGGAGACCCAGTACTTC.

The chain uses TRBV5-1 and TRBJ2-2; 16 nucleotides match TRBD2. Germline V gene data show CDR1 as SGHRS and CDR2 as YFSETQ. V lost 4 bases, J lost 5 bases, and 8 bases stayed unmatched. The CDR3 has 18 amino acids. This CDR3 reads CASSRGTSGGARTGELFF. CDR3 nucleotides: TGCGCCAGCAGCCGCGGGACTAGCGGGGGGGCTCGGACCGGGGAGCTGTTTTTT.

This clonotype has more than one count but fewer than ten. J is TRBJ2-2 and V is TRBV7-3; 14 bases align to TRBD2. The V and J ends lost 5 bases and 4 bases, in that order; junction bases with no gene match: 6. The CDR3 length is 17 residues. Germline values: CDR1 SGHTA, CDR2 FQGTGA. This CDR3 reads CASSLGLAGGLTGELFF. Here the CDR3 DNA reads TGTGCCAGCAGCCTCGGACTAGCGGGAGGACTCACCGGGGAGCTGTTTTTT.

This clonotype came up a few times. V and J are TRBV5-1 and TRBJ1-6; no clear D. The CDR3 totals 17 residues. The germline V and J ends were trimmed by 0 bases and 6 bases, with 16 bases remaining between them. Germline CDR1 is SGHRS and CDR2 is YFSETQ. CDR3 bases: TGCGCCAGCAGCTTGGTACCCCAGCAGTCTTTTAATTCACCCCTCCACTTT. Amino acid sequence: CASSLVPQQSFNSPLHF.

This clonotype was detected only a few times. The rearrangement uses TRBV20-1 and TRBJ2-5; the D gene is possibly TRBD2 (5 bases). Germline CDR1 reads DFQATT; CDR2 reads SNEGSKA (reference sequence). V was clipped by 0 bases and J by 4 bases, with 9 bases between them. This CDR3 spans 13 amino acids. This CDR3 reads CSAREPGRETQYF. As DNA, the CDR3 is TGCAGTGCTAGAGAGCCGGGAAGAGAGACCCAGTACTTC.

This clonotype appeared a single time. The V gene is TRBV10-3, the J gene TRBJ1-4; TRBD1 might be the D (6 bases). Per the germline V gene, CDR1 is ENHRY and CDR2 is SYGVKD. V was shortened by 5 bases and J by 6 bases, with 16 bases between the two germline ends. This CDR3 spans 15 amino acids. The CDR3 is CAISLSLGGHEKLFF. CDR3 nucleotides: TGTGCCATCAGTTTATCGCTGGGGGGGCATGAAAAACTGTTTTTT.

The J gene is TRBJ2-7, the V gene TRBV7-9, with D unclear. V gave up 5 bases and J gave up 3 bases, with 17 bases separating them. The CDR3 extends over 15 amino acids. Looked up from germline, CDR1 is SEHNR and CDR2 is FQNEAQ (reference sequence). CDR3 loop: CASSRPPGEDYEQYF. As DNA, the CDR3 is TGTGCCAGCAGCCGGCCCCCCGGAGAGGACTACGAGCAGTACTTC.

This clonotype was recorded once. The chain carries TRBV12-3 or TRBV12-4 and TRBJ2-5; D gene uncertain. Trimming stripped 6 bases from V and 5 bases from J, with 10 bases between. CDR3 length: 12 residues. The CDR3 reads CASSLGMETQYF. CDR3 nucleotide sequence: TGTGCCAGCAGCTTGGGAATGGAGACCCAGTACTTC.

The chain uses TRBV7-9 and TRBJ1-5, with a tentative D call TRBD1 (5 bases). The CDR3 covers 14 residues. Germline assignment: CDR1 SEHNR and CDR2 FQNEAQ (reference sequence). Trimming stripped 5 bases from V and 5 bases from J, with 13 bases between. The DNA for the CDR3 is TGTGCCAGCAGCCTAGGGGCATTCGATCAGCCCCAGCATTTT. Protein: CASSLGAFDQPQHF.

This clonotype has just one count. A read error may account for a junction end that differs from germline. V and J are TRBV19 and TRBJ1-1; D is unclear. This CDR3 region has 15 residues. The V gene's germline CDR1 is LNHDA and CDR2 SQIVND (reference sequence). The CDR3 sequence is CASSIGPAFNTEASF. For the CDR3, the DNA is TGTGCCAGTAGTATTGGGCCAGCCTTTAACACTGAAGCTTCCTTT.

The chain couples TRBV6-9 to TRBJ1-2, with D possibly matching TRBD1 (5 bases). The CDR3 is 13 amino acids. The V end lost 5 bases, the J end lost 3 bases, and 10 bases lay between the germline ends. Germline V gives CDR1 MNHGY, CDR2 SVAAGI. The CDR3 DNA is TGTGCCAGCAGTATTGGGACCCACTATGGCTACACCTTC. Its protein is CASSIGTHYGYTF.

To note about this clonotype: No conserved phenylalanine or tryptophan is present at the end of the CDR3, so a read error is the likely explanation. The V call is TRBV12-3 or TRBV12-4, the J call TRBJ1-1; D gene ambiguous. The length of the CDR3 is 14 residues. The V and J ends lost 2 bases and 0 bases respectively, with 7 bases between them. CDR3 bases: TGTGCCAGCAGTTTACTCAAGTTGAACACTGAAGCTTTCTCT. Its protein is CASSLLKLNTEAFS.